This TCR beta chain stems from a study of response to subunit inactivated influenza vaccine. Notes on the study in general: The authors proposed limited new T cell recruitment per seasonal influenza vaccination.

MiXCR, applied by TCRdb to the RT-PCR reads, yields one record per CDR3 protein. The profile shows 610,000 or so distinct CDR3 sequences, about 15% of them singletons. Notes on this clonotype: Its target is unknown.

V was clipped by 6 bases and J by 7 bases; unmatched bases: 8. The CDR3 extends over 14 amino acids. In germline, CDR1 is WSHSY, CDR2 SAAADI. This sample comprised PBMCs from blood, obtained approximately 12 days after vaccination. The receptor was isolated from a man aged 45 to 65 who received an inactivated influenza vaccine. The chain combines TRBV10-2 with TRBJ2-7; TRBD1 matches at 11 bases. CDR3 sequence: CASRGGQGAGEQYF. The CDR3, as DNA: TGCGCCAGCAGGGGAGGACAGGGGGCCGGAGAGCAGTACTTC.